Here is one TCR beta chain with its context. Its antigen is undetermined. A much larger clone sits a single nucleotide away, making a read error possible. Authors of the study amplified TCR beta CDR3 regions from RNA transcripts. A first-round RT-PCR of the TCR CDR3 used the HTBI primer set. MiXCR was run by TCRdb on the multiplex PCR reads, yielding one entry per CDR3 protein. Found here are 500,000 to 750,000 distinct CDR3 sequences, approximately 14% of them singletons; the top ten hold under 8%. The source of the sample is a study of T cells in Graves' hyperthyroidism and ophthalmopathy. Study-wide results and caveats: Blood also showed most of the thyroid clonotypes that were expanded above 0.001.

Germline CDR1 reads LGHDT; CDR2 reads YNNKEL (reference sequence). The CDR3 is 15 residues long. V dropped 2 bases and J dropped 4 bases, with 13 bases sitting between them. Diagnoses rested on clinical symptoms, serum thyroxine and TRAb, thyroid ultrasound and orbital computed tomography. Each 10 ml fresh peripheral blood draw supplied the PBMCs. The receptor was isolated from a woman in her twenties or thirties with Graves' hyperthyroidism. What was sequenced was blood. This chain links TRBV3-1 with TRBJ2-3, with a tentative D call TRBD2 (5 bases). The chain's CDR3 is CASSQSVTEADTQYF. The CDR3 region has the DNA TGTGCCAGCAGCCAATCTGTGACGGAGGCAGATACGCAGTATTTT.